The entry that follows covers one T cell receptor beta chain sequence. With a J-beta primer mix and a sample-barcoded 5' primer, a second PCR ran 7 to 11 cycles. TCRdb reanalysed the 5' RACE reads using MiXCR and keeps one entry per CDR3 protein. The sample consists of about 680,000 distinct CDR3 sequences, 49% of them appearing once. This record comes from a study of blood T cells in healthy people across ages. The ends lost 5 bases at V and 4 bases at J; junction bases unmatched: 13. CDR3 size: 16 residues. Germline CDR1 and CDR2: SGHTA and FQGNSA. Material for sequencing was blood. This receptor was taken from a woman aged 60 to 75 in good health. The chain links TRBV7-2 to TRBJ1-2, with 7 bases lining up with TRBD1. The CDR3 is CASSERTGALTYGYTF. CDR3 nucleotide sequence: TGTGCCAGCAGCGAGAGAACAGGGGCCCTTACCTATGGCTACACCTTC.